Below are 10 T cell receptor beta chains sequenced from a single sample in a study of blood T cell repertoires in COVID-19. TCRdb's copy holds only in-frame clones and misses some; the assay was immunoSEQ multiplex PCR. The repertoire holds approximately 150,000 clones, with about four fifths as singletons. Sequencing was done on a sample of peripheral blood. The source of these receptors is a woman between 65 and 79 years old who had recovered from COVID-19.

The genes are TRBV2 and TRBJ1-3; maybe TRBD1 (6 bases). Trimming cost V 5 bases and J 0 bases, with 8 bases left between them. This CDR3 has 14 amino acids. Germline CDR1 reads SNHLY; CDR2 reads FYNNEI. CDR3 loop: CASSRTVSGNTIYF. In DNA form, the CDR3 reads TGTGCCAGCAGTCGGACAGTCTCTGGAAACACCATATATTTT.

This chain uses TRBV4-1 with TRBJ1-2, with D perhaps TRBD1 (6 bases). The germline V gene encodes CDR1 MGHRA and CDR2 YSYEKL. Trimming stripped 0 bases from V and 8 bases from J, with 7 bases between. The CDR3 consists of 12 residues. In DNA, the CDR3 is TGCGCCAGCAGCCAAGAAAGGGGGGGCTACACCTTC. This gives the protein CASSQERGGYTF.

This chain joins TRBV11-3 and TRBJ2-7, with TRBD2 identical over 10 bases. The germline V gene has CDR1 SGHNT and CDR2 YENEEA. The ends lost 5 bases at V and 6 bases at J; junction bases unmatched: 10. The CDR3 is 15 amino acids. CDR3: CASSPRTSGGSEQYF. CDR3 sequence (DNA): TGTGCCAGCAGCCCGAGGACTAGCGGAGGATCCGAGCAGTACTTC.

The gene calls are TRBV3-1 (or the pseudogene TRBV3-2) and TRBJ2-7, with 10 positions matching TRBD1. Germline V gives CDR1 LGHDT, CDR2 YNNKEL (reference sequence). V dropped 7 bases and J dropped 6; count of bases not matched to a gene: 9. The CDR3 covers 14 residues. The CDR3: CASTTGDRGSEQYF. The CDR3 coding sequence is TGTGCCAGCACAACCGGGGACAGGGGTAGCGAGCAGTACTTC.

The V call is TRBV27, the J call TRBJ1-2; 7 nucleotides line up with TRBD1. The V gene end was trimmed by 6 bases and the J gene end by 6 bases; junction bases not matched to a gene: 7. The V gene's germline CDR1 is MNHEY and CDR2 SMNVEV (reference sequence). The CDR3 extends over 13 amino acids. The CDR3 DNA reads TGTGCCAGCAGGCCCCACAGGGGAGATGGCTACACCTTC. The encoded protein is CASRPHRGDGYTF.

The chain employs TRBV2 and TRBJ2-2, with 7 nucleotides matching TRBD2. Germline CDR1 SNHLY, CDR2 FYNNEI. The CDR3 runs to 15 residues. V was clipped by 3 bases and J by 5 bases; unmatched bases: 6. The CDR3 nucleotides read TGTGCCAGCAGTGACCGGGGGGTGAATACCGGGGAGCTGTTTTTT. Amino acid sequence: CASSDRGVNTGELFF.

The chain couples TRBV7-2 to TRBJ2-4; 7 bases are shared with TRBD2. The V gene end was trimmed by 5 bases and the J gene end by 0 bases; junction bases not matched to a gene: 4. The CDR3 has 15 residues. The V gene's germline CDR1 is SGHTA and CDR2 FQGNSA. Here the CDR3 reads CASSPGGIAKNIQYF. CDR3 nucleotides: TGTGCCAGCAGCCCCGGGGGGATAGCCAAAAACATTCAGTACTTC.

CDR3 amino acids: CASSQGEGVGYF. CDR3 nucleotides: TGTGCCAGCAGCCAAGGGGAGGGAGTGGGGTACTTC. The chain combines TRBV3-1 (or the pseudogene TRBV3-2) with TRBJ2-7; 7 bases are shared with TRBD2. Germline V gene lookup returns CDR1 LGHDT and CDR2 YNNKEL (reference sequence). The V and J ends lost 1 base and 12 bases, in that order; junction bases with no gene match: 6. The CDR3 is made up of 12 amino acids.

V is TRBV18 and J is TRBJ2-3; 9 nucleotides agree with TRBD2. Germline V gene data show CDR1 as KGHSH and CDR2 as LQKENI. The CDR3 runs 16 residues. The J segment lost 0 bases and the V segment lost 3 bases, leaving 4 bases of the junction unmatched. In DNA, the CDR3 is TGTGCCAGCTCACCCCTGCGGGAGGGAAGCACAGATACGCAGTATTTT. This translates into CASSPLREGSTDTQYF.

The chain employs TRBV27 and TRBJ1-1; possibly TRBD1 for D (6 bases). V was cut by 4 bases and J by 1 base, with 13 bases left in between. CDR1 and CDR2 (germline): MNHEY, SMNVEV (reference sequence). This CDR3 contains 15 residues. CDR3 amino acids: CASSSVSRGNTEAFF. CDR3 nucleotides: TGTGCCAGCAGTTCAGTCTCCAGGGGGAACACTGAAGCTTTCTTT.